These 15 T cell receptor beta chains were sequenced from one sample in a study of regulatory T cells in long-lasting Graves disease. Time point in this sample: persistent/refractory GD, antithyroid drugs over 5 years with positive TRAb. From RNA extracted from PBMCs, the TCR library was made. Arm-PCR of CDR3 regions with iRepertoire HTBI primers generated TCR beta libraries. TCRdb independently ran MiXCR on the multiplex PCR reads; one entry per CDR3 protein. Of around 510,000 distinct CDR3 sequences in the sample, roughly 20% are singletons; the top ten hold less than 9%. Material: peripheral blood mononuclear cells (PBMCs), obtained when the disease was refractory, from a patient treated with antithyroid drugs. The receptors stem from a female donor with Graves disease.

The chain recombines TRBV6-1 with TRBJ1-6; 8 nucleotides line up with TRBD1. V shed 6 bases, J shed 10 bases, and the junction held 5 bases outside the gene matches. CDR1 is MNHNS and CDR2 is SASEGT in the germline V gene. The CDR3 runs 13 residues. CDR3 nucleotide sequence: TGTGCCAGCAGGGACAGGGTCGAGTCACCCCTCCACTTT. Protein product: CASRDRVESPLHF.

This clonotype was observed a few times. CDR3 in amino acids: CASSPGGNSNQPQHF. DNA for the CDR3: TGTGCCAGCAGCCCGGGGGGAAATAGCAATCAGCCCCAGCATTTT. This chain connects TRBV7-2 to TRBJ1-5, with D perhaps TRBD1 (5 bases). The germline V gene encodes CDR1 SGHTA and CDR2 FQGNSA. This CDR3 has 15 amino acids. Trimming stripped 5 bases from V and 0 bases from J, with 11 bases between.

This clonotype appeared many times. The CDR3 protein is CASTGGDTYEQYF. As DNA, the CDR3 is TGTGCCAGCACCGGCGGGGACACCTACGAGCAGTACTTC. V gene TRBV7-6 combines with J gene TRBJ2-7; TRBD1 or TRBD2 may be the D gene (6 bases each). Germline V gene data show CDR1 as SGHVS and CDR2 as FNYEAQ. This CDR3 is 13 amino acids long. The V gene lost 7 bases and the J gene lost 2 bases, with 12 bases spanning the gap.

The chain carries TRBV14 and TRBJ1-2, with D uncertain. Looked up from germline, CDR1 is SGHDN and CDR2 is FVKESK. Trimming cost V 1 base and J 8 bases, with 11 bases left between them. CDR3 size: 13 residues. The CDR3 bases are TGTGCCAGCAGCCAAGTAGCGGACGGAGGCTACACCTTC. This gives the protein CASSQVADGGYTF.

The J gene is TRBJ1-6, the V gene TRBV6-2 or TRBV6-3; D is perhaps TRBD1 (5 bases). Germline V CDR1 and CDR2: MNHEY, SVGEGT. V lost 2 bases to trimming and J lost 7 bases, with 12 bases between them. The CDR3 is 15 residues long. For the CDR3, the DNA is TGTGCCAGCAGTTACGGGGCAGGCTCAAATTCACCCCTCCACTTT. Translated, it gives CASSYGAGSNSPLHF.

This clonotype was picked up a small number of times. The chain links TRBV25-1 to TRBJ2-2; a weak D match, TRBD2 (5 bases). From germline, CDR1 is MGHDK and CDR2 SYGVNS. The V end was cut by 3 bases, the J end by 3 bases, with 14 bases between. The CDR3 runs to 16 residues. CDR3 in amino acids: CASSDQEGRHTGELFF. The CDR3 DNA sequence: TGTGCCAGCAGTGATCAAGAAGGGAGACACACCGGGGAGCTGTTTTTT.

Worth noting for this clonotype: Just one base apart from a much larger clone, this may be a read error. This rearrangement joins TRBV25-1 to TRBJ2-5; D may be TRBD1 (6 bases). This CDR3 is built from 16 residues. Germline V lookup: CDR1 MGHDK, CDR2 SYGVNS. V shed 2 bases and J shed 5 bases, with 18 bases lying between them. Here the CDR3 reads CASSEVWGFRGETQYF. As DNA, the CDR3 is TGTGCCAGCAGTGAAGTCTGGGGGTTTAGGGGGGAGACCCAGTACTTC.

The chain couples TRBV10-3 to TRBJ2-5; no firm D call. Trimming removed 4 bases from V and 1 base from J, with 4 bases in between. The CDR3 sequence is 12 residues long. Germline V gene lookup returns CDR1 ENHRY and CDR2 SYGVKD. The CDR3 bases are TGTGCCATCAGTGGGCTCCAAGAGACCCAGTACTTC. Its translation: CAISGLQETQYF.

Remarks on this clonotype: A much larger clone differs from this one at a single base, so this may be a read error. The genes are TRBV7-2 and TRBJ2-2; D assignment may be TRBD1 or TRBD2 (5 bases each). This CDR3 contains 17 residues. Germline CDR1 is SGHTA and CDR2 is FQGNSA. CDR3 amino acids: CASSRPLSRVNTGDLFF. In DNA, the CDR3 is TGTGCCAGCAGCCGTCCCCTATCGCGGGTGAACACCGGGGACCTGTTTTTT. Full variable domain (remainder filled in from reference TRBV7-2 and TRBJ2-2): GAGVSQSPSNKVTEKGKDVELRCDPISGHTALYWYRQSLGQGLEFLIYFQGNSAPDKSGLPSDRFSAERTGGSVSTLTIQRTQQEDSAVYLCASSRPLSRVNTGDLFFGEGSRLTVL.

Here the CDR3 DNA reads TGTGCCAGCCACTATGAAGGGGGACTATTCACAGATACGCAGTATTTT. Protein: CASHYEGGLFTDTQYF. The J gene is TRBJ2-3, the V gene TRBV12-3 or TRBV12-4, with D perhaps matching TRBD2 (7 bases). Trimming shortened V by 8 bases and J by 2 bases, and 20 bases separated the two germline ends. This CDR3 spans 16 amino acids.

A remark on this clonotype: The likely explanation is a read error, given a far larger clone one base away. The gene calls are TRBV3-1 and TRBJ2-7; no definite D call. This CDR3 is 11 amino acids long. Germline CDR1 reads LGHDT; CDR2 reads YNNKEL (reference sequence). This CDR3 is CASSHSYEQDF. The CDR3 DNA is TGTGCCAGCAGCCACTCCTACGAGCAGGACTTC.

CDR3 nucleotides: TGTGCCAGCAGCTTGGCCTATTTTAACTCCTACGAGCAGTACTTC. Amino acids: CASSLAYFNSYEQYF. V usage is TRBV5-5 and J usage is TRBJ2-7; the D is unclear. V lost 0 bases and J 0 bases, leaving 10 bases between the germline ends. Germline loops: CDR1 SGHKS, CDR2 YYEKEE (reference sequence). This CDR3 contains 15 residues.

This clonotype was counted a single time. The chain uses TRBV28 and TRBJ2-1, with 9 bases fitting TRBD2. V dropped 4 bases and J dropped 8; count of bases not matched to a gene: 15. The CDR3 is 17 residues long. Germline values: CDR1 MDHEN, CDR2 SYDVKM. The CDR3 loop reads CASSSLGAGGPRDEQFF. The CDR3 bases are TGTGCCAGCAGTTCCCTGGGTGCGGGAGGGCCTCGGGATGAGCAGTTCTTC.

The rearrangement joins TRBV6-9 to TRBJ2-7; D not resolved. The germline V gene encodes CDR1 MNHGY and CDR2 SVAAGI. This CDR3 contains 13 residues. Trimming took off 2 bases at V and 4 bases at J, with 9 bases between the two ends. CDR3 sequence reads: CASSYPIGYEQYF. CDR3 in DNA: TGTGCCAGCAGTTATCCAATCGGGTACGAGCAGTACTTC.

Many counts were recorded for this clonotype. The V call is TRBV5-1, the J call TRBJ1-4; a possible D gene is TRBD1 (6 bases). The ends were cut back, 7 bases at V and 8 bases at J, with 21 bases in the middle. The CDR3 is 15 amino acids. The V gene's germline CDR1 is SGHRS and CDR2 YFSETQ. The DNA for the CDR3 is TGCGCCAGCTCCGATCGCGGGACACTAGGAGAAAAACTGTTTTTT. As protein: CASSDRGTLGEKLFF. The complete variable domain, with remaining parts taken from reference TRBV5-1 and TRBJ1-4, reads KAGVTQTPRYLIKTRGQQVTLSCSPISGHRSVSWYQQTPGQGLQFLFEYFSETQRNKGNFPGRFSGRQFSNSRSEMNVSTLELGDSALYLCASSDRGTLGEKLFFGSGTQLSVL.